These 22 T cell receptor beta chains came from one sample sequenced in a study of post-analysis software for immune sequencing data. Study-wide results and caveats: About 5 TRBV segments were significantly more frequent in patients than in controls. TRBV5-6, TRBV5-1 and TRBV20-1 were among these segments.

Unique molecular identifiers had been added to the TCR beta cDNA libraries. TCRdb called the PCR reads again in MiXCR, with one record for every CDR3 protein. The sample yields 800,000 to 950,000 distinct CDR3 sequences, roughly 50% seen once. These TCRs' antigens remain unknown. Sequencing input: blood. All receptors derive from a girl between 5 and 17 years old with multiple sclerosis.

The rearrangement uses TRBV4-1 and TRBJ2-1; weak D call: TRBD2 (5 bases). Trimming took off 0 bases at V and 13 bases at J, with 19 bases between the two ends. Per the germline V gene, CDR1 is MGHRA and CDR2 is YSYEKL. This CDR3 is 15 amino acids long. The CDR3 coding sequence is TGCGCCAGCAGCCAAGATCCCCCGGGTGGGGAGACCCAGTTCTTC. Residues: CASSQDPPGGETQFF.

The genes are TRBV29-1 and TRBJ2-5; weak D call: TRBD2 (6 bases). Germline CDR1 and CDR2: SQVTM and ANQGSEA. The CDR3 covers 14 residues. The ends were cut back, 0 bases at V and 9 bases at J, with 17 bases in the middle. CDR3 nucleotide sequence: TGCAGCGTTGAAGATAAGCCTGAGTGGGGGGCCCAGTACTTC. Its protein product is CSVEDKPEWGAQYF.

The chain recombines TRBV7-6 with TRBJ2-5, with 13 bases lining up with TRBD2. CDR1 and CDR2 (germline): SGHVS, FNYEAQ. Germline trimming cut 6 bases from V and 1 base from J; bases unmatched to any gene: 2. The CDR3 length is 15 residues. The DNA of the CDR3 is TGTGCCAGCAGGGGACTAGCGGGGCCCCAAGAGACCCAGTACTTC. This sequence encodes CASRGLAGPQETQYF.

This clonotype was observed a few times. V and J are TRBV20-1 and TRBJ2-5; no reliable D call. Germline CDR1 and CDR2: DFQATT and SNEGSKA (reference sequence). Trimming shortened V by 6 bases and J by 5 bases, and 7 bases separated the two germline ends. CDR3 length: 10 amino acids. Written as DNA, the CDR3 is TGCAGTGCCGAGGAGGAGACCCAGTACTTC. This translates into CSAEEETQYF.

The chain couples TRBV7-6 to TRBJ2-7; 10 bases are shared with TRBD2. Germline CDR1 SGHVS, CDR2 FNYEAQ. The V gene end was trimmed by 0 bases and the J gene end by 4 bases; junction bases not matched to a gene: 6. The CDR3 loop spans 16 amino acids. CDR3: CASSLALAGAWYEQYF. DNA for the CDR3: TGTGCCAGCAGCTTAGCCCTAGCGGGGGCCTGGTACGAGCAGTACTTC.

This clonotype came up a few times. The chain recombines TRBV5-1 with TRBJ1-4, with TRBD1 matching 7 bases. Trimming at V came to 2 bases and at J to 4 bases, leaving 8 bases not matched to a gene. Per germline, CDR1 SGHRS and CDR2 YFSETQ. The CDR3 totals 16 residues. CDR3 in DNA: TGCGCCAGCAGCTTAAGCCTGCAGGGGGTTAATGAAAAACTGTTTTTT. Encoded protein: CASSLSLQGVNEKLFF.

The rearrangement links TRBV12-3 or TRBV12-4 to TRBJ2-7, with D maybe TRBD2 (5 bases). V lost 9 bases and J lost 5, with 20 bases in between. This CDR3 is 14 amino acids long. The CDR3 loop reads CASFSSGSGNEQYF. DNA for the CDR3: TGTGCCAGTTTCTCCAGCGGCTCGGGGAACGAGCAGTACTTC.

This clonotype is a singleton in its sample. This sequence joins TRBV29-1 and TRBJ2-3; D gene uncertain. The length of the CDR3 is 15 residues. V was trimmed by 4 bases and J by 0 bases, leaving 14 bases between them. The germline CDR1 and CDR2 sequences are SQVTM and ANQGSEA. The DNA for the CDR3 is TGCAGCGTTGCCGGTATTCCGTCCAGCACAGATACGCAGTATTTT. This sequence encodes CSVAGIPSSTDTQYF.

The rearrangement links TRBV10-3 to TRBJ2-1, with a tentative D call TRBD1 (6 bases). CDR3 length: 13 amino acids. Trimming stripped 6 bases from V and 7 bases from J, with 13 bases between. Germline V gene data show CDR1 as ENHRY and CDR2 as SYGVKD. CDR3: CAISGQLGNEQFF. The CDR3 DNA is TGTGCCATCAGCGGACAGCTTGGGAATGAGCAGTTCTTC.

The rearrangement links TRBV20-1 to TRBJ2-6; 8 bases line up with TRBD1. Germline V CDR1 and CDR2: DFQATT, SNEGSKA (reference sequence). CDR3 length: 15 amino acids. J gave up 0 bases and V 6 bases, and 4 bases lay outside the gene matches. CDR3 amino acids: CSARTGLSGANVLTF. DNA of the CDR3: TGCAGTGCGAGGACAGGGCTCTCTGGGGCCAACGTCCTGACTTTC.

The V and J genes are TRBV4-2 and TRBJ2-3; maybe TRBD2 (6 bases). The ends were cut back, 0 bases at V and 4 bases at J, with 14 bases in the middle. Germline V gene lookup returns CDR1 LGHNA and CDR2 YNFKEQ. The CDR3 loop spans 16 amino acids. The CDR3 region is CASSQDKGTPADTQYF. In DNA form, the CDR3 reads TGTGCCAGCAGCCAAGATAAGGGGACTCCTGCAGATACGCAGTATTTT.

The table lists this clonotype with a few counts. This chain joins TRBV7-9 and TRBJ2-5; TRBD1 agrees at 9 bases. V lost 5 bases to trimming and J lost 0 bases; unmatched junction nucleotides: 7. The CDR3 sequence is 16 residues long. CDR1 is SEHNR, CDR2 FQNEAQ, per germline (reference sequence). CDR3 DNA: TGTGCCAGCAGCACCCGGGACAGGGTGTACCAAGAGACCCAGTACTTC. Translation gives CASSTRDRVYQETQYF.

In this sample, this clonotype turned up a few times. The genes are TRBV7-9 and TRBJ2-7; 12 bases map to TRBD1. The V and J ends lost 4 bases and 5 bases, in that order; junction bases with no gene match: 6. Looked up from germline, CDR1 is SEHNR and CDR2 is FQNEAQ (reference sequence). The CDR3 is 15 amino acids. This CDR3 reads CASSWTGTGGDEQYF. The CDR3 DNA is TGTGCCAGCAGCTGGACGGGGACAGGGGGCGACGAGCAGTACTTC.

This clonotype has more than one count but fewer than ten. The V and J genes are TRBV4-1 and TRBJ2-5, with 10 bases matching TRBD1. The V gene end was trimmed by 1 base and the J gene end by 2 bases; junction bases not matched to a gene: 7. Per germline, CDR1 MGHRA and CDR2 YSYEKL. The CDR3 runs to 17 residues. This CDR3 reads CASSQAPGDRGQETQYF. The CDR3 nucleotides are TGCGCCAGCAGCCAAGCCCCGGGGGACAGGGGACAAGAGACCCAGTACTTC.

This chain joins TRBV5-1 and TRBJ2-7, with 8 bases matching TRBD1. V trimming: 4 bases; J trimming: 2 bases; junction bases outside the gene matches: 8. CDR1 is SGHRS and CDR2 is YFSETQ in the germline V gene. The CDR3 has 15 residues. CDR3 sequence (DNA): TGCGCCAGCAGCAAAAGACAGGGGCAACCCTACGAGCAGTACTTC. The encoded protein is CASSKRQGQPYEQYF.

A few counts support this clonotype. The chain carries TRBV3-1 and TRBJ2-7; unclear D gene. Trimming took 1 base from V and 6 from J, leaving 10 bases between them. The CDR3 length is 13 residues. CDR1 and CDR2 from the germline V gene are LGHDT and YNNKEL (reference sequence). The CDR3 region is CASSQVPSTEQYF. The CDR3, as DNA: TGTGCCAGCAGCCAAGTTCCGAGCACCGAGCAGTACTTC.

V and J are TRBV5-1 and TRBJ2-3; D possibly corresponds to TRBD1 (6 bases). This CDR3 has 18 amino acids. CDR1 SGHRS and CDR2 YFSETQ come from the germline V gene. Trimming took off 4 bases at V and 3 bases at J, with 24 bases between the two ends. DNA of the CDR3: TGCGCCAGCAGCCTGGGGGCTAGTGGGAGAGGAAGAACAGATACGCAGTATTTT. It translates to CASSLGASGRGRTDTQYF.

CDR3 nucleotide sequence: TGCAGCGTTGGAGGGACCAGCGGGGAGACCCAGTACTTC. It is translated as CSVGGTSGETQYF. The gene calls are TRBV29-1 and TRBJ2-7, with D maybe TRBD2 (6 bases). Matching the DNA end better, TRBJ2-5 makes the J call doubtful. Per the germline V gene, CDR1 is SQVTM and CDR2 is ANQGSEA. The CDR3 is 13 residues long.

The V call is TRBV29-1, the J call TRBJ2-3; 7 bases agree with TRBD1. V gave up 4 bases and J gave up 7 bases; unmatched junction bases: 8. The CDR3 loop spans 13 amino acids. CDR1 is SQVTM, CDR2 ANQGSEA, per germline. CDR3 DNA sequence: TGCAGCGTTGGGCGGACAGGACGAAATACGCAGTATTTT. Its translation: CSVGRTGRNTQYF.

The V call is TRBV20-1, the J call TRBJ2-1, with 10 bases matching TRBD2. From germline, CDR1 is DFQATT and CDR2 SNEGSKA (reference sequence). The CDR3 has 15 amino acids. Unmatched junction bases numbered 6, after V lost 2 bases and J lost 5 bases. The CDR3 protein is CSARLAGVPNNEQFF. CDR3 DNA: TGCAGTGCTAGACTAGCGGGAGTCCCGAACAATGAGCAGTTCTTC.

The gene calls are TRBV20-1 and TRBJ2-1, with D unresolved. Trimming pared 4 bases from V and 4 bases from J, leaving 14 bases between. The germline V gene has CDR1 DFQATT and CDR2 SNEGSKA (reference sequence). This CDR3 contains 14 residues. The CDR3 coding sequence is TGCAGTGCTACCGGGTCTAGACCTTACAATGAGCAGTTCTTC. It yields the protein CSATGSRPYNEQFF.

This clonotype was detected only a few times. The chain carries TRBV7-9 and TRBJ2-3; 7 positions match TRBD2. Trimming took 2 bases from V and 4 from J; bases not matched to a gene: 9. The CDR3 has 16 residues. Germline V gene lookup returns CDR1 SEHNR and CDR2 FQNEAQ (reference sequence). In DNA, the CDR3 is TGTGCCAGCAGCTTAAGTTGGGAGCGGGGATCAGATACGCAGTATTTT. It specifies CASSLSWERGSDTQYF.